These T cell receptor beta chains were read from a single sample in a study of shared clonotypes between healthy human individuals. Data came from immunoSEQ multiplex PCR; TCRdb stores just in-frame clones and leaves some out. The table includes about 700,000 clones, under 95% detected once. The sequencing input was naive CD8+ T cells sorted from blood. All receptors derive from a man younger than 45 in good health. Each CDR3 is given with its conserved first and last residue. The D gene is left open where the match is weak. Clone size is given for some rows only: seen once, a few or many times, or a class if the clone is expanded.

D | J | V | size | DNA | CDR3
NA | TRBJ2-1 | TRBV4-1 | NA | TGCGCCAGCAGCCAAGTTGACGGGACCACCTACAATGAGCAGTTCTTC | CASSQVDGTTYNEQFF
NA | TRBJ2-3 | TRBV6-5 | NA | TGTGCCAGCAGGGAACAGGGACAAGGCACAGATACGCAGTATTTT | CASREQGQGTDTQYF
NA | TRBJ2-7 | TRBV27 | NA | TGTGCCAGCAGTCCCGGGCCTCTCTACGAGCAGTACTTC | CASSPGPLYEQYF
TRBD1 | TRBJ2-5 | TRBV9 | NA | TGTGCCAGCAGCGGGGACAGGGCGCACCGCCCGATCGGGACCCAGTACTTC | CASSGDRAHRPIGTQYF
TRBD1 | TRBJ2-3 | TRBV15 | NA | TGTGCCACCAGGAAGGGGGCGACGGGCACAGATACGCAGTATTTT | CATRKGATGTDTQYF
NA | TRBJ2-2 | TRBV2 | NA | TGTGCCAGCAGTGAAACCGGTCGGGAGCTGTTTTTT | CASSETGRELFF
TRBD1 | TRBJ1-3 | TRBV9 | NA | TGTGCCAGCAGCGTAGCTTTAGGGGACAGCCTCTCTGGAAACACCATATATTTT | CASSVALGDSLSGNTIYF
TRBD1 | TRBJ2-7 | TRBV4-1 | NA | TGCGCCAGCAGCCAAGCTTGGCAGGGGGCTTACGAGCAGTACTTC | CASSQAWQGAYEQYF
NA | TRBJ2-1 | TRBV5-4 | NA | TGTGCCAGCAGCTATCTGCTTTACAATGAGCAGTTCTTC | CASSYLLYNEQFF
NA | TRBJ2-7 | TRBV27 | NA | TGTGCCAGCGGCTTTTACGAGCAGTACTTC | CASGFYEQYF
NA | TRBJ2-7 | TRBV4-3 | NA | TGCGCCAGCAGCCAGGGGCGTGGGTTTAACGAGCAGTACTTC | CASSQGRGFNEQYF
NA | TRBJ2-7 | TRBV5-5 | NA | TGTGCCAGCAGCTTGGAGGGGGATACCTACGAGCAGTACTTC | CASSLEGDTYEQYF
NA | TRBJ2-1 | TRBV4-2 | once | TGTGCCAGCAGCCCGTCCCCCCCAGCCTCGTTCTTC | CASSPSPPASFF
TRBD2 | TRBJ2-1 | TRBV9 | NA | TGTGCCAGCAGCGGTTTGGGACTAGCGGGAGATGAGCAGTTCTTC | CASSGLGLAGDEQFF
TRBD2 | TRBJ2-1 | TRBV7-9 | NA | TGTGCCAGCAGCTTAGCGGACGGGGGGAATGAGCAGTTCTTC | CASSLADGGNEQFF
NA | TRBJ1-4 | TRBV5-4 | NA | TGTGCCAGCAGCTTGGAAGGGGCCGGAGAAAAACTGTTTTTT | CASSLEGAGEKLFF
NA | TRBJ2-7 | TRBV5-4 | NA | TGTGCCAGCAGCCCCGATTGGGGGAACTCCTACGAGCAGTACTTC | CASSPDWGNSYEQYF
TRBD1 | TRBJ2-1 | TRBV27 | NA | TGTGCCAGCAGCCTCACACAGGGGTGGCCAAATGAGCAGTTCTTC | CASSLTQGWPNEQFF
TRBD2 | TRBJ2-2 | TRBV25-1 | NA | TGTGCCAGCAGTGAATATCTAGCGGGAGGCACCGGGGAGCTGTTTTTT | CASSEYLAGGTGELFF
NA | TRBJ2-7 | TRBV5-1 | NA | TGCGCCAGCAGCTTGGATCTAGGAGATTACGAGCAGTACTTC | CASSLDLGDYEQYF
NA | TRBJ2-1 | TRBV28 | NA | TGTGCCAGCAGTCAAAAGCGGGAGCAGTTCTTC | CASSQKREQFF
NA | TRBJ1-4 | TRBV29-1 | NA | TGCAGCGCTCAGACAGGCGGAGGATTGGAACTGTTTTTT | CSAQTGGGLELFF
NA | TRBJ2-3 | TRBV7-8 | NA | TGTGCCAGCAGCTTAGCGTTCGGCACCGTCGGTGCAGATACGCAGTATTTT | CASSLAFGTVGADTQYF
NA | TRBJ1-5 | TRBV21-1 | NA | TGTGCCAGCATCCTCAAGAGGGGACAGGGGCCAGCGAGCAATCAGCCCCAGCATTTT | CASILKRGQGPASNQPQHF
NA | TRBJ1-1 | TRBV5-6 | NA | TGTGCCAGCAGCTTTGGAAACACTGAAGCTTTCTTT | CASSFGNTEAFF
TRBD1 | TRBJ2-5 | TRBV4-1 | NA | TGCGCCAGCAGCCAAGACGACAGGGCGAGAGAGACCCAGTACTTC | CASSQDDRARETQYF
TRBD1 | TRBJ2-7 | TRBV29-1 | NA | TGCAGCGCATGGGGACAGGGAAGCTCCTACGAGCAGTACTTC | CSAWGQGSSYEQYF
NA | TRBJ1-1 | TRBV5-1 | NA | TGCGCCAGCAGCTTGAGGCAGGGCGACACTGAAGCTTTCTTT | CASSLRQGDTEAFF
NA | TRBJ2-3 | TRBV30 | NA | TGTGCCTGGGGGGGAGCCACAGATACGCAGTATTTT | CAWGGATDTQYF
TRBD1 | TRBJ2-1 | TRBV6-6 | NA | TGTGCCAGCAGTGGACAGGGGGCCGGCTACAATGAGCAGTTCTTC | CASSGQGAGYNEQFF
NA | TRBJ2-7 | TRBV6-5 | NA | TGTGCCAGCAGCCCATCGGGCCCCTACGAGCAGTACTTC | CASSPSGPYEQYF
NA | TRBJ2-7 | TRBV28 | many | TGTGCCAGCACCACGGGAACCTCCTACGAGCAGTACTTC | CASTTGTSYEQYF
NA | TRBJ2-1 | TRBV7-6 | NA | TGTGCCAGCAGCTCAAAGGTGCTGGGAGCCCCAGGGAATGAGCAGTTCTTC | CASSSKVLGAPGNEQFF
TRBD1 | TRBJ1-1 | TRBV9 | NA | TGTGCCAGCAGCGAAGGACAGGAGAAAATGAACACTGAAGCTTTCTTT | CASSEGQEKMNTEAFF
TRBD2 | TRBJ2-1 | TRBV27 | NA | TGTGCCAGCACCGATGGGGCTAGCGGGAGCAATGAGCAGTTCTTC | CASTDGASGSNEQFF
NA | TRBJ1-5 | TRBV11-2 | NA | TGTGCCAGCAGCCTCGGAAACAATCAGCCCCAGCATTTT | CASSLGNNQPQHF
NA | TRBJ1-2 | TRBV6-6 | NA | TGTGCCTACCGAGAAACAGTACGAGACTATGGCTACACCTTC | CAYRETVRDYGYTF
NA | TRBJ2-3 | TRBV7-2 | NA | TGTGCCAGCAGCTTAGTTGGGTCAGGTACAGATACGCAGTATTTT | CASSLVGSGTDTQYF
TRBD2 | TRBJ2-7 | TRBV7-6 | NA | TGTGCCAGCAGCTCCCGGCTAGCGGGCTACGAGCAGTACTTC | CASSSRLAGYEQYF
NA | TRBJ1-3 | TRBV28 | NA | TGTGCCAGCAGCAAGACAGAATCGCTCTCTGGAAACACCATATATTTT | CASSKTESLSGNTIYF
NA | TRBJ2-3 | TRBV4-1 | NA | TGCGCCAGCAGCCAAGAAATTGGGACAGATACGCAGTATTTT | CASSQEIGTDTQYF
TRBD1 | TRBJ1-4 | TRBV4-3 | NA | TGCGCCAGCAGCCACCAGGGGGCGATTGAAAAACTGTTTTTT | CASSHQGAIEKLFF
NA | TRBJ2-7 | TRBV7-8 | NA | TGTGCCAGCAGCTTAGTTGGTTCCCTGGGGTCCTACGAGCAGTACTTC | CASSLVGSLGSYEQYF
TRBD2 | TRBJ2-1 | TRBV6-1 | NA | TGTGCCAGCCACGCGGGAGAGGCCTACAATGAGCAGTTCTTC | CASHAGEAYNEQFF
NA | TRBJ2-7 | TRBV6-5 | NA | TGTGCCAGCAACCCGGGTAGACTCCTCACCTACGAGCAGTACTTC | CASNPGRLLTYEQYF
TRBD2 | TRBJ2-1 | TRBV7-9 | once | TGTGCCAGCAGCCAACTAGCGGGAGCCTACGACAATGAGCAGTTCTTC | CASSQLAGAYDNEQFF
TRBD1 | TRBJ2-7 | TRBV18 | NA | TGTGCCAGCTCACCACCGGCCACAGGGGGCTACGAGCAGTACTTC | CASSPPATGGYEQYF
NA | TRBJ1-2 | TRBV28 | NA | TGTGCCAGCAGCCCCGGCGGCGGCTACACCTTC | CASSPGGGYTF
NA | TRBJ1-4 | TRBV7-6 | NA | TGTGCCAGCAGCCCGGACAGATATGCAACTAATGAAAAACTGTTTTTT | CASSPDRYATNEKLFF
NA | TRBJ2-7 | TRBV25-1 | NA | TGTGCCAGCAGGGATTCGTACGAGCAGTACTTC | CASRDSYEQYF
NA | TRBJ2-2 | TRBV11-2 | NA | TGTGCCAGCAGCTACGGACGGCGGGCTGACACCGGGGAGCTGTTTTTT | CASSYGRRADTGELFF
NA | TRBJ2-3 | TRBV6-1 | NA | TGTGCCAGCAGTGAACCAATCGGCCCTAGCACAGATACGCAGTATTTT | CASSEPIGPSTDTQYF
TRBD1 | TRBJ2-1 | TRBV27 | NA | TGTGCCAGCAGGGGTGCCCGGACAGGAATAATTGGTGAGCAGTTCTTC | CASRGARTGIIGEQFF
NA | TRBJ1-2 | TRBV7-9 | NA | TGTGCCAGCAGCTTAGATCAGGGGTGGTATGGCTACACCTTC | CASSLDQGWYGYTF
TRBD2 | TRBJ2-7 | TRBV6-5 | NA | TGTGCCAGCAGTGGCGGGAGTACCCCCTACGAGCAGTACTTC | CASSGGSTPYEQYF
TRBD2 | TRBJ2-1 | TRBV9 | NA | TGTGCCAGCACTCGTGGACTAGCGGGAGTCAAGTCCTACAATGAGCAGTTCTTC | CASTRGLAGVKSYNEQFF